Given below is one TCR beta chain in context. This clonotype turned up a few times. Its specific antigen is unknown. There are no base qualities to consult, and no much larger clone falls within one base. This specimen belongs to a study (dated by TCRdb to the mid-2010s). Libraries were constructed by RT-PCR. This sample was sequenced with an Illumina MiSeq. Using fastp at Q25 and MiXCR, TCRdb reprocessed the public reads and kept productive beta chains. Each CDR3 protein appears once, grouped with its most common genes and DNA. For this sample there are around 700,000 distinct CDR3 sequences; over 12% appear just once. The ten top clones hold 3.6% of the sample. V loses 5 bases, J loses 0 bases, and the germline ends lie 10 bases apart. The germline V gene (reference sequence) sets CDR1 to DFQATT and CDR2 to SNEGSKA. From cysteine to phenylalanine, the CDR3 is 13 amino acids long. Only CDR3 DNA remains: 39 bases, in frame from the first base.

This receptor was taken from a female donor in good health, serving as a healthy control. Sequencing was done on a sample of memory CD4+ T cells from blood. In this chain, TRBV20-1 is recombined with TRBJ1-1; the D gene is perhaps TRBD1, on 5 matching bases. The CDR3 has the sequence CSALQDMNTEAFF. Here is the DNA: TGCAGTGCTCTACAGGACATGAACACTGAAGCTTTCTTT.